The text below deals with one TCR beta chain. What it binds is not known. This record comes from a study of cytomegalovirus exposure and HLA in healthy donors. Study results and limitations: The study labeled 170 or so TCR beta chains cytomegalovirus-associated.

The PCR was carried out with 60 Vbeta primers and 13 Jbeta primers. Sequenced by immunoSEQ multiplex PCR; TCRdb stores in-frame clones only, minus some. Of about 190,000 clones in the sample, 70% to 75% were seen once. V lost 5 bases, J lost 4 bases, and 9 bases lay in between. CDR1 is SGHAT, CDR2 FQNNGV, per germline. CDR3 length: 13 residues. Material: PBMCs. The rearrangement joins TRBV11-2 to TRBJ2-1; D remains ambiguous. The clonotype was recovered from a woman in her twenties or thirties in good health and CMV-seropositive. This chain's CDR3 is CASSPLRYNEQFF. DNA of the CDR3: TGTGCCAGCAGCCCTCTTCGGTACAATGAGCAGTTCTTC. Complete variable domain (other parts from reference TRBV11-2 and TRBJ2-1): EAGVAQSPRYKIIEKRQSVAFWCNPISGHATLYWYQQILGQGPKLLIQFQNNGVVDDSQLPKDRFSAERLKGVDSTLKIQPAKLEDSAVYLCASSPLRYNEQFFGPGTRLTVL.